This T cell receptor (beta chain) originates from a study of lymphopenia after photon versus proton radiotherapy. General observations from the study: Only patients who died were analyzed for survival; proton advantage is unproven. Under photons, naive T cells and diversity fell while effector/memory populations rose. After the lymphocyte nadir, photon-treated repertoires showed oligoclonal expansion, especially of CD8+ Temra cells.

Turning to this clone: Antigen: not known.

Produced via immunoSEQ multiplex PCR; TCRdb's table is partial and in-frame only. This sample has approximately 71,000 clones, with roughly 91% found just once. Material: peripheral blood, obtained from a patient treated with photon-based radiotherapy. This clonotype was sampled from a woman between 70 and 85 years old with pancreatic cancer.

This CDR3 is CSAGGTGEGGELFF. The CDR3 DNA reads TGCAGCGCTGGAGGGACAGGGGAGGGCGGGGAGCTGTTTTTT. V usage is TRBV29-1 and J usage is TRBJ2-2, with TRBD1 identical over 10 bases. The germline CDR1 and CDR2 sequences are SQVTM and ANQGSEA. The junction had 9 bases not matched to a gene; V was cut back by 7 bases and J by 7 bases. This CDR3 contains 14 residues.